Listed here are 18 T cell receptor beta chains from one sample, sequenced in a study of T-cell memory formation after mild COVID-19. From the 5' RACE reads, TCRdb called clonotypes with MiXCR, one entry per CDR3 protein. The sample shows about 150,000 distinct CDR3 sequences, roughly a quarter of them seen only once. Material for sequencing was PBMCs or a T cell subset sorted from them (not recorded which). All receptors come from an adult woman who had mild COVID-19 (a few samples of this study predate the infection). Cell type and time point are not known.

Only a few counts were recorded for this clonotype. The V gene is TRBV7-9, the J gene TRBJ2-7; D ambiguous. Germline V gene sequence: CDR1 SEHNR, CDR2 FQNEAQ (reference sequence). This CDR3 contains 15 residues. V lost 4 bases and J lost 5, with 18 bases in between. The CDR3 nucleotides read TGTGCCAGCAGCTCAGCAGAACAGCCCCTTGACGAGCAGTACTTC. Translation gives CASSSAEQPLDEQYF.

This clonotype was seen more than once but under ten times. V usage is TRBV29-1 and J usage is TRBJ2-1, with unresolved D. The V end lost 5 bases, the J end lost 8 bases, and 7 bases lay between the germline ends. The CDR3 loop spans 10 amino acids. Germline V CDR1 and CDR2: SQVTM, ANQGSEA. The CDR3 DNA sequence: TGCAGCGTTCTACTCTATGAGCAGTTCTTC. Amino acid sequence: CSVLLYEQFF.

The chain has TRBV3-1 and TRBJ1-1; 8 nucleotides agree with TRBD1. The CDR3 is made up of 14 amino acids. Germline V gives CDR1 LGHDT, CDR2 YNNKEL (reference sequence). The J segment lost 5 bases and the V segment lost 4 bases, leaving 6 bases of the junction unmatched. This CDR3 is CASSPSTGVTEAFF. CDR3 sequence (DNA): TGTGCCAGCAGCCCTTCGACAGGGGTTACTGAAGCTTTCTTT.

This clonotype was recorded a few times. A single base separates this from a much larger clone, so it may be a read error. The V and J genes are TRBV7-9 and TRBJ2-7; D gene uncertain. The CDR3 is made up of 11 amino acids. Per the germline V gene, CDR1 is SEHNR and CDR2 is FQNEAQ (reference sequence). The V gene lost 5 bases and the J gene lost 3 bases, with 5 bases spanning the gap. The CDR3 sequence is CASSPVYEQYF. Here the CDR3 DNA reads TGTGCCAGCAGCCCCGTCTACGAGCAGTACTTC.

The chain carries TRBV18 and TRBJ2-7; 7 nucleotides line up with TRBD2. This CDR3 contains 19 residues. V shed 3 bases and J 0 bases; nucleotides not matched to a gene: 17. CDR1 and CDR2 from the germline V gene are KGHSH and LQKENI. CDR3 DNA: TGTGCCAGCTCACCCGGGGAGCATAGCGGGCCTTATAGCTCCTACGAGCAGTACTTC. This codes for CASSPGEHSGPYSSYEQYF. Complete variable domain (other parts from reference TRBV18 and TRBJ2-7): NAGVMQNPRHLVRRRGQEARLRCSPMKGHSHVYWYRQLPEEGLKFMVYLQKENIIDESGMPKERFSAEFPKEGPSILRIQQVVRGDSAAYFCASSPGEHSGPYSSYEQYFGPGTRLTVT.

CDR3 protein: CATSDFGLGRGTDTQYF. The CDR3 DNA reads TGTGCCACCAGTGATTTCGGGCTGGGCAGGGGCACAGATACGCAGTATTTT. V gene TRBV24-1 combines with J gene TRBJ2-3, with D maybe TRBD1 (5 bases). Germline CDR1 KGHDR, CDR2 SFDVKD. Trimming took 1 base from V and 1 from J, leaving 14 bases between them. This CDR3 is 17 amino acids long.

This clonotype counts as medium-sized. The CDR3 spells CASSLVFWGTGANVLTF. The CDR3 nucleotides read TGTGCCAGCAGCTTGGTCTTTTGGGGAACTGGGGCCAACGTCCTGACTTTC. The genes are TRBV11-2 and TRBJ2-6; D not resolved. The CDR3 spans 17 residues. V dropped 3 bases and J dropped 2 bases, with 14 bases sitting between them. Germline loops: CDR1 SGHAT, CDR2 FQNNGV.

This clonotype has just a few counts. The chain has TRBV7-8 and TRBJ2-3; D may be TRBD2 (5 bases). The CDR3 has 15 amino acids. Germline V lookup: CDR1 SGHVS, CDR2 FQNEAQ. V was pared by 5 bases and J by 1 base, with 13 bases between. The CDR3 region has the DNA TGTGCCAGCAGCACTGGTAGCGCCCGCACAGATACGCAGTATTTT. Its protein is CASSTGSARTDTQYF.

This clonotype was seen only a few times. CDR3: CASSSWDEKLFF. CDR3 DNA sequence: TGTGCCAGCAGCTCTTGGGACGAAAAACTGTTTTTT. This chain uses TRBV11-1 with TRBJ1-4; tentatively, D is TRBD1 (5 bases). CDR3 size: 12 residues. V lost 4 bases to trimming and J lost 8 bases, with 8 bases between them. CDR1 is SGHAT, CDR2 FQDESV, per germline (reference sequence). The full variable domain, with the rest looked up from reference TRBV11-1 and TRBJ1-4, is EAEVAQSPRYKITEKSQAVAFWCDPISGHATLYWYRQILGQGPELLVQFQDESVVDDSQLPKDRFSAERLKGVDSTLKIQPAELGDSAMYLCASSSWDEKLFFGSGTQLSVL.

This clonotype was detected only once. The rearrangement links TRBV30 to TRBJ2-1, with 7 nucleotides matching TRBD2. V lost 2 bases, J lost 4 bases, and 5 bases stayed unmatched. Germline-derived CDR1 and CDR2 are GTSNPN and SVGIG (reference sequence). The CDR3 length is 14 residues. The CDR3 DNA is TGTGCCTGGAGTAGGGACTACAGATACAATGAGCAGTTCTTC. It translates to CAWSRDYRYNEQFF.

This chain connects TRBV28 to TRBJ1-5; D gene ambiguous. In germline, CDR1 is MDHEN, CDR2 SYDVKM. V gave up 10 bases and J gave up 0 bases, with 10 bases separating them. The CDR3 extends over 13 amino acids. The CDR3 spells CATDTYSNQPQHF. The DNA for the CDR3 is TGTGCCACCGACACCTATAGCAATCAGCCCCAGCATTTT.

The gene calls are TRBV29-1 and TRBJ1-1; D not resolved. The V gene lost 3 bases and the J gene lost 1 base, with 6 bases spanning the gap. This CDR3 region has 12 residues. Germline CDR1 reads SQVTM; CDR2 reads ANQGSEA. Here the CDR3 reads CSVDPWNTEAFF. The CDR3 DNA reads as TGCAGCGTTGACCCTTGGAACACTGAAGCTTTCTTT.

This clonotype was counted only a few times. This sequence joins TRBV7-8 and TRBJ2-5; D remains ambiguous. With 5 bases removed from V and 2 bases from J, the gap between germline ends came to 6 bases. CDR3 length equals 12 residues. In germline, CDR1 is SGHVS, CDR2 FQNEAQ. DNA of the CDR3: TGTGCCAGCAGCCGTTTGCAAGAGACCCAGTACTTC. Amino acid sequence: CASSRLQETQYF.

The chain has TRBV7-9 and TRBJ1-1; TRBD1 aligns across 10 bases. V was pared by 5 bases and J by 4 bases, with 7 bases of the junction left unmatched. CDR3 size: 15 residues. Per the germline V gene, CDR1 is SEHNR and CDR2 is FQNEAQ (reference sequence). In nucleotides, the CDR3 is TGTGCCAGCAGCAATGACAGGGGGCAAAGCACTGAAGCTTTCTTT. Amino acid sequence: CASSNDRGQSTEAFF. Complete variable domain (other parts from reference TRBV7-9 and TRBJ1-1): DTGVSQNPRHKITKRGQNVTFRCDPISEHNRLYWYRQTLGQGPEFLTYFQNEAQLEKSRLLSDRFSAERPKGSFSTLEIQRTEQGDSAMYLCASSNDRGQSTEAFFGQGTRLTVV.

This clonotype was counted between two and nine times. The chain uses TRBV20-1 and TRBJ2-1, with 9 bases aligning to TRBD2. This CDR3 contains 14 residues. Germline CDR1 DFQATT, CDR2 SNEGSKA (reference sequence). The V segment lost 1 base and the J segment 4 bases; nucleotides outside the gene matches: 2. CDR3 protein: CSARGLADYNEQFF. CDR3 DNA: TGCAGTGCTAGAGGACTAGCGGATTACAATGAGCAGTTCTTC.

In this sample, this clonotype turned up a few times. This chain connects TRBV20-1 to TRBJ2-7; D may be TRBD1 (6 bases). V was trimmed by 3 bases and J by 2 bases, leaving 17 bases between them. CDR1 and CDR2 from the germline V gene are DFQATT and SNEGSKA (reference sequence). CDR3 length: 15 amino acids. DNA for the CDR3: TGCAGTGCTAGCGACCAGACAGGTTTTACCTACGAGCAGTACTTC. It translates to CSASDQTGFTYEQYF.

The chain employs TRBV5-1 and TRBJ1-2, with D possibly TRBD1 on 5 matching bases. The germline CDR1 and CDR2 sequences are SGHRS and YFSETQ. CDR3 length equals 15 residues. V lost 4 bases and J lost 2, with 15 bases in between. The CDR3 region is CASSPTDRTNYGYTF. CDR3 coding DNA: TGCGCCAGCAGCCCGACTGACAGAACCAACTATGGCTACACCTTC.

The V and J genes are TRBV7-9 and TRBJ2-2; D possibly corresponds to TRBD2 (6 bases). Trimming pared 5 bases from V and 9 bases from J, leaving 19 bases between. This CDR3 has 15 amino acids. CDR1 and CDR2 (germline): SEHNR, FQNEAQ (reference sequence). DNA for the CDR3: TGTGCCAGCAGCCATTCCCCGGGACTCGGAAGGGAGCTGTTTTTT. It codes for CASSHSPGLGRELFF.